One and the same sample provided the 32 T cell receptor beta chains below, sequenced in a study of graft-versus-host responses after intestinal transplantation. Their antigens are not known. Some clones are missing from TCRdb's copy, which holds only in-frame ones; the method was immunoSEQ multiplex PCR. Seen here are more than 90,000 clones, just under 95% observed once, and the top ten hold around 1%. The sequences come from unstimulated CD8+ T cells sorted from spleen or lymph node cells, collected before transplant. The receptors derive from a human donor who was the organ donor for an intestinal transplant.

The chain carries TRBV5-6 and TRBJ2-7, with a tentative D call TRBD1 (8 bases). The CDR3 extends over 17 amino acids. CDR1 and CDR2 from the germline V gene are SGHDT and YYEEEE. The V end lost 3 bases, the J end lost 4 bases, and 23 bases lay between the germline ends. This CDR3 is CASSSEGTGLAVYEQYF. CDR3 in DNA: TGTGCCAGCAGCTCAGAAGGGACAGGCCTAGCGGTTTACGAGCAGTACTTC.

The J gene is TRBJ2-7, the V gene TRBV5-6; no clear D gene. Trimming shortened V by 4 bases and J by 2 bases, and 7 bases separated the two germline ends. Germline loops: CDR1 SGHDT, CDR2 YYEEEE. There are 12 residues in the CDR3. CDR3 sequence: CASSVWAYEQYF. The CDR3 coding sequence is TGTGCCAGCAGCGTATGGGCCTACGAGCAGTACTTC.

This chain connects TRBV5-6 to TRBJ2-5; no definite D call. Germline assignment: CDR1 SGHDT and CDR2 YYEEEE. This CDR3 contains 15 residues. V lost 1 base and J lost 5, with 15 bases in between. CDR3 loop: CASSLSSEEYETQYF. CDR3 coding DNA: TGTGCCAGCAGCTTGAGTTCGGAAGAATACGAGACCCAGTACTTC.

The CDR3 nucleotides are TGTGCCAGTAGACCGGTGGGCTATGGCTACACCTTC. This encodes CASRPVGYGYTF. This rearrangement joins TRBV19 to TRBJ1-2; D remains ambiguous. CDR1 and CDR2 (germline): LNHDA, SQIVND (reference sequence). The CDR3 is 12 amino acids. V lost 6 bases, J lost 4 bases, and 9 bases lay in between. The full variable domain, with the rest looked up from reference TRBV19 and TRBJ1-2, is DGGITQSPKYLFRKEGQNVTLSCEQNLNHDAMYWYRQDPGQGLRLIYYSQIVNDFQKGDIAEGYSVSREKKESFPLTVTSAQKNPTAFYLCASRPVGYGYTFGSGTRLTVV.

The count of this clone is one. The chain is built from TRBV5-4 and TRBJ2-7; 7 positions agree with TRBD1. V lost 5 bases and J lost 2; bases outside the gene matches: 7. In germline, CDR1 is SGHNT, CDR2 YYREEE (reference sequence). The CDR3 sequence is 14 residues long. The CDR3 nucleotides are TGTGCCAGCAGTATGGGACAGCCCGCCTACGAGCAGTACTTC. As protein: CASSMGQPAYEQYF.

The chain joins TRBV4-3 to TRBJ2-1; D gene ambiguous. CDR3 length: 17 residues. CDR1 and CDR2 from the germline V gene are LGHNA and YSLEER. V lost 0 bases and J lost 0, with 12 bases in between. The CDR3 is CASSQDTPIGSYNEQFF. CDR3 bases: TGCGCCAGCAGCCAAGATACCCCGATTGGCTCCTACAATGAGCAGTTCTTC.

Remarks on this clone: One junction end disagrees with the germline gene, perhaps due to a read error. The gene calls are TRBV7-2 and TRBJ2-3, with 10 bases lining up with TRBD2. Germline V gives CDR1 SGHTA, CDR2 FQGNSA. The CDR3 runs 13 residues. The CDR3 here is CASSVAGGDTQYF. The CDR3 DNA reads as TGTGCCAGCAGCGTAGCGGGAGGCGATACGCAGTATTTT.

V usage is TRBV29-1 and J usage is TRBJ2-1, with 9 bases fitting TRBD1. Trimming at V came to 5 bases and at J to 5 bases, leaving 4 bases not matched to a gene. In germline, CDR1 is SQVTM, CDR2 ANQGSEA. The CDR3 spans 13 residues. The CDR3 nucleotides read TGCAGCGTTCGACGGACAGGGGACAATGAGCAGTTCTTC. Its protein is CSVRRTGDNEQFF.

The chain employs TRBV30 and TRBJ2-5; the D gene is possibly TRBD2 (5 bases). Germline assignment: CDR1 GTSNPN and CDR2 SVGIG (reference sequence). The CDR3 contains 14 residues. V was shortened by 4 bases and J by 9 bases, with 21 bases between the two germline ends. CDR3 coding DNA: TGTGCCTGGAAACGCAAGGGCTCAAGAGCGGCCCAGTACTTC. Protein sequence: CAWKRKGSRAAQYF.

The gene calls are TRBV19 and TRBJ1-1, with D possibly being TRBD1 (5 bases). Per germline, CDR1 LNHDA and CDR2 SQIVND (reference sequence). Trimming shortened V by 7 bases and J by 0 bases, and 12 bases separated the two germline ends. The CDR3 loop spans 14 amino acids. CDR3 in amino acids: CASTPGTVNTEAFF. The DNA of the CDR3 is TGTGCCAGTACCCCCGGGACCGTGAACACTGAAGCTTTCTTT.

The genes are TRBV27 and TRBJ1-2; D is possibly TRBD1 (5 bases). The CDR3 covers 16 residues. CDR1 MNHEY and CDR2 SMNVEV come from the germline V gene (reference sequence). The ends were cut back, 2 bases at V and 5 bases at J, with 18 bases in the middle. For the CDR3, the DNA is TGTGCCAGCAGTTTACAAAATCCCCAGGGCCAATATGGCTACACCTTC. Amino acid sequence: CASSLQNPQGQYGYTF.

The chain recombines TRBV5-3 with TRBJ1-6, with no clear D. TRBV5-3 is an open reading frame whose function is uncertain. Trimming removed 2 bases from V and 7 bases from J, with 10 bases in between. The CDR3 length is 14 residues. CDR3 bases: TGTGCCAGAAGCTTTCAGGTCGAGAATTCACCCCTCCACTTT. This encodes CARSFQVENSPLHF.

This clone has a single count. This chain connects TRBV6-6 to TRBJ2-7, with TRBD2 identical over 12 bases. CDR1 is MNHNY, CDR2 SVGAGI, per germline (reference sequence). The junction had 6 bases not matched to a gene; V was cut back by 5 bases and J by 7 bases. This CDR3 comprises 14 residues. The CDR3 DNA reads as TGTGCCAGCAGTAGACTAGCGGGGGCCGGGGAGCAGTACTTC. It encodes CASSRLAGAGEQYF.

This chain connects TRBV10-3 to TRBJ2-1; 11 nucleotides match TRBD2. The J segment lost 6 bases and the V segment lost 5 bases, leaving 9 bases of the junction unmatched. CDR3 length: 16 residues. The germline gives CDR1 ENHRY, CDR2 SYGVKD. CDR3 nucleotide sequence: TGTGCCATCAGTCGACTAGCGGGACGGGATGGCAATGAGCAGTTCTTC. This encodes CAISRLAGRDGNEQFF.

The chain couples TRBV4-2 to TRBJ2-3; 13 nucleotides line up with TRBD2. V trimming: 3 bases; J trimming: 6 bases; junction bases outside the gene matches: 6. The length of the CDR3 is 16 residues. Germline assignment: CDR1 LGHNA and CDR2 YNFKEQ. The CDR3 spells CASSQPGLAGRDTQYF. CDR3 sequence (DNA): TGTGCCAGCAGCCAGCCGGGACTAGCGGGACGTGATACGCAGTATTTT.

This clone was detected only once. The V gene is TRBV21-1, the J gene TRBJ2-3; no check of the table's D call, TRBD2, against the DNA was made. TRBV21-1 is flagged as a pseudogene. The CDR3 has 19 residues. The DNA of the CDR3 is TGTGCCAGCAGCAACGGTTCGCGGGAGGGAGAGTCTAGCACAGATACGCAGTATTTT. This encodes CASSNGSREGESSTDTQYF.

The chain employs TRBV30 and TRBJ2-7, with 11 bases identical to TRBD2. The germline V gene encodes CDR1 GTSNPN and CDR2 SVGIG (reference sequence). The CDR3 has 14 amino acids. The J segment lost 3 bases and the V segment lost 4 bases, leaving 5 bases of the junction unmatched. The CDR3 coding sequence is TGTGCCTGGACCCCCGGGACTAGCGGCTACGAGCAGTACTTC. Translated: CAWTPGTSGYEQYF.

The V call is TRBV28, the J call TRBJ2-5; 10 nucleotides match TRBD2. After removal of 4 bases from V and 3 bases from J, the junction contained 5 bases not matched to a gene. Germline V gene data show CDR1 as MDHEN and CDR2 as SYDVKM. The CDR3 is made up of 15 amino acids. CDR3: CASSSLAGDKETQYF. The CDR3, as DNA: TGTGCCAGCAGTTCCCTAGCGGGAGATAAAGAGACCCAGTACTTC.

The chain carries TRBV28 and TRBJ2-7, with D unclear. V lost 4 bases and J lost 7, with 17 bases in between. The germline CDR1 and CDR2 sequences are MDHEN and SYDVKM. The CDR3 sequence is 14 residues long. The DNA of the CDR3 is TGTGCCAGCAGTTCCCGGACGTCGGGTGAGGAGCAGTACTTC. Its translation is CASSSRTSGEEQYF.

V usage is TRBV27 and J usage is TRBJ2-7; D is perhaps TRBD1 or TRBD2 (5 bases each). The V and J ends lost 0 bases and 2 bases respectively, with 11 bases between them. The germline V gene has CDR1 MNHEY and CDR2 SMNVEV (reference sequence). The CDR3 spans 15 residues. The CDR3 nucleotides are TGTGCCAGCAGTTTATCGGGGGACGGTGCCTACGAGCAGTACTTC. This encodes CASSLSGDGAYEQYF.

The V and J genes are TRBV7-6 and TRBJ2-5; 7 bases are a match to TRBD2. Per germline, CDR1 SGHVS and CDR2 FNYEAQ. Trimming took 6 bases from V and 3 from J; bases not matched to a gene: 7. The CDR3 totals 14 residues. The CDR3 nucleotides read TGTGCCAGCAGTTTCGGCGGGACTAAAGAGACCCAGTACTTC. Protein product: CASSFGGTKETQYF. Based on the CDR3 plus reference TRBV7-6 and TRBJ2-5, the full variable domain is GAGVSQSPRYKVTKRGQDVALRCDPISGHVSLYWYRQALGQGPEFLTYFNYEAQQDKSGLPNDRFSAERPEGSISTLTIQRTEQRDSAMYRCASSFGGTKETQYFGPGTRLLVL.

The chain has TRBV7-9 and TRBJ2-7; TRBD1 agrees at 10 bases. V lost 5 bases and J lost 4; bases outside the gene matches: 8. Germline V gene lookup returns CDR1 SEHNR and CDR2 FQNEAQ (reference sequence). The CDR3 runs to 15 residues. As DNA, the CDR3 is TGTGCCAGCAGCCCCAGACAGGGGGCAGGGTACGAGCAGTACTTC. Residues: CASSPRQGAGYEQYF.

The V call is TRBV16, the J call TRBJ2-1; TRBD2 aligns across 7 bases. The CDR3 has 16 residues. V trimming: 4 bases; J trimming: 5 bases; junction bases outside the gene matches: 11. Germline CDR1 reads KGHSY; CDR2 reads FQNENV. CDR3 DNA: TGTGCCAGCAGCCCCCACCTCGGCGGGACTAACAATGAGCAGTTCTTC. This codes for CASSPHLGGTNNEQFF.

The chain employs TRBV6-5 and TRBJ1-1; D might be TRBD1 (5 bases). Between the trimmed V and J ends, which lost 5 bases and 2 bases, there was a span of 12 bases. Germline CDR1 MNHEY, CDR2 SVGAGI. This CDR3 spans 14 amino acids. For the CDR3, the DNA is TGTGCCAGCAGTGAATATAGGGGAAACACTGAAGCTTTCTTT. This translates into CASSEYRGNTEAFF.

The chain is built from TRBV28 and TRBJ2-7, with D uncertain. V lost 4 bases and J 3 bases, leaving 10 bases between the germline ends. CDR1 and CDR2 from the germline V gene are MDHEN and SYDVKM. The CDR3 is 13 amino acids. The CDR3 here is CASSSPTHYEQYF. DNA of the CDR3: TGTGCCAGCAGTTCCCCGACCCACTACGAGCAGTACTTC.

V gene TRBV30 combines with J gene TRBJ1-4; D is uncertain. The CDR3 covers 14 residues. Trimming took off 3 bases at V and 4 bases at J, with 12 bases between the two ends. Germline CDR1 is GTSNPN and CDR2 is SVGIG (reference sequence). The CDR3 bases are TGTGCCTGGAGCCCCTACGGGATTAATGAAAAACTGTTTTTT. Translating it yields CAWSPYGINEKLFF. Complete variable domain (other parts from reference TRBV30 and TRBJ1-4): SQTIHQWPATLVQPVGSPLSLECTVEGTSNPNLYWYRQAAGRGLQLLFYSVGIGQISSEVPQNLSASRPQDRQFILSSKKLLLSDSGFYLCAWSPYGINEKLFFGSGTQLSVL.

V gene TRBV5-1 combines with J gene TRBJ2-3, with D uncertain. The germline V and J ends were trimmed by 1 base and 1 base, with 4 bases remaining between them. CDR1 and CDR2 (germline): SGHRS, YFSETQ. CDR3 length: 13 amino acids. The CDR3 loop is CASSLTGTDTQYF. CDR3 sequence (DNA): TGCGCCAGCAGCTTGACAGGCACAGATACGCAGTATTTT.

This clone was counted once. The V and J genes are TRBV4-1 and TRBJ2-1; D is ambiguous. CDR3 length: 13 amino acids. Trimming shortened V by 4 bases and J by 9 bases, and 13 bases separated the two germline ends. Germline V gene data show CDR1 as MGHRA and CDR2 as YSYEKL. CDR3 DNA: TGCGCCAGCAGCCTCTCCGGGTATTTTGAGCAGTTCTTC. Translated: CASSLSGYFEQFF.

The chain employs TRBV9 and TRBJ2-2; the D is unclear. V dropped 4 bases and J dropped 2 bases, with 6 bases sitting between them. This CDR3 has 13 amino acids. Germline CDR1 is SGDLS and CDR2 is YYNGEE. CDR3 protein: CASSTTNTGELFF. In nucleotides, the CDR3 is TGTGCCAGCAGCACCACTAACACCGGGGAGCTGTTTTTT.

The chain is built from TRBV27 and TRBJ1-2, with 7 bases that match TRBD1. The V segment lost 5 bases and the J segment 4 bases; nucleotides outside the gene matches: 7. Looked up from germline, CDR1 is MNHEY and CDR2 is SMNVEV (reference sequence). The CDR3 is made up of 14 amino acids. This chain's CDR3 is CASSPDREVYGYTF. CDR3 sequence (DNA): TGTGCCAGCAGTCCTGACAGGGAGGTCTATGGCTACACCTTC.

The chain uses TRBV20-1 and TRBJ2-5, with D tentatively TRBD2 (5 bases). The CDR3 is 11 residues long. Germline V gives CDR1 DFQATT, CDR2 SNEGSKA (reference sequence). Between the trimmed V and J ends, which lost 0 bases and 10 bases, there was a span of 9 bases. In DNA, the CDR3 is TGCAGTGCTAGAGAAGCTGGGAGCCAGTACTTC. The encoded protein is CSAREAGSQYF.

The CDR3 region is CASSYTSVSYEQYF. The CDR3 nucleotides read TGTGCCAGCAGTTACACCAGTGTCTCCTACGAGCAGTACTTC. V gene TRBV6-5 combines with J gene TRBJ2-7; D is undetermined. This CDR3 spans 14 amino acids. Trimming took off 2 bases at V and 0 bases at J, with 8 bases between the two ends. Germline CDR1 and CDR2: MNHEY and SVGAGI.